Following are 26 T cell receptor beta chains from one sample sequenced in a study of T cell clonality in common variable immunodeficiency. Sequencing used immunoSEQ multiplex PCR; TCRdb keeps in-frame clones, though not all of them. Altogether about 52,000 clones were found in the sample, and no singletons occur. The sequenced sample was peripheral blood mononuclear cells. Receptor source: a person aged 18-69 years in good health.

Ten or more counts support this clone. Sequencing ends 3 residues short of the CDR3 end; the germline J gene provides the rest. The rearrangement uses TRBV6-4 and TRBJ2-1; TRBD2 might be the D (5 bases). The CDR3 is 15 residues long. V was clipped by 4 bases and J by 7 bases, with 17 bases between them. In germline, CDR1 is MRHNA, CDR2 SNTAGT. The CDR3: CASSGGQAETNEQFF. CDR3 bases read: TGTGCCAGCAGTGGAGGGCAGGCCGAAACAAATGAG.

This clone was observed many times. The read finishes 3 residues shy of the CDR3 end, and the germline J gene is used to complete it. The rearrangement links TRBV6-2 or TRBV6-3 to TRBJ2-1; weak D call: TRBD2 (5 bases). V dropped 2 bases and J dropped 3 bases, with 8 bases sitting between them. The CDR3 has 14 amino acids. Germline V gene sequence: CDR1 MNHEY, CDR2 SVGEGT. CDR3 loop: CASSYLRVYNEQFF. The DNA read from the CDR3 is TGTGCCAGCAGTTACCTGCGGGTCTACAATGAG.

This clone was seen a few times. The read is 3 residues too short to cover the CDR3 end, so that end is filled in from the germline J gene. J is TRBJ1-1 and V is TRBV18, with D hard to call. This CDR3 has 15 amino acids. Per the germline V gene, CDR1 is KGHSH and CDR2 is LQKENI. The CDR3 is CASSREGLAKNEAFF. Partial CDR3 DNA: TGTGCCAGCTCAAGGGAGGGCCTAGCCAAGAATGAG.

This clone was recorded a few times. This may be a read error: a much more frequent sequence differs by one nucleotide. Read coverage stops 3 residues before the CDR3 terminus; the germline J gene supplies the remainder. This rearrangement joins TRBV5-6 to TRBJ2-3; TRBD1 matches at 7 bases. The V gene's germline CDR1 is SGHDT and CDR2 YYEEEE. The CDR3 consists of 11 residues. CDR3 in amino acids: CASTLQGTQYF. CDR3 DNA, as far as it was read: TGTGCCAGCACCCTACAGGGGACG.

As for this clone: A much larger clone differs from this one at a single base, so this may be a read error. Read coverage stops 3 residues before the CDR3 terminus; the germline J gene supplies the remainder. Distinct nucleotide sequences in the sample also encode this CDR3. The chain links TRBV6-1 to TRBJ1-3; the D is unclear. The germline V gene encodes CDR1 MNHNS and CDR2 SASEGT. The CDR3 is 14 residues long. CDR3 DNA (partial): TGTGCCAGCAGTGAACACAGCTCTGGAAACACG. It encodes CASSEHSSGNT. The full CDR3 sequence reads CASSEHSSGNTIYF.

CDR3 protein: CASSLRGSGTYEQYF. The sequenced CDR3 bases are TGTGCCAGCAGCTTAAGGGGGTCGGGAACCTACGAG. The chain uses TRBV7-9 and TRBJ2-7; TRBD1 is a possible D gene (6 bases). The read falls 3 residues short of the CDR3 end, and the missing part is taken from the germline J gene. The length of the CDR3 is 15 residues. Trimming took 2 bases from V and 2 from J, leaving 13 bases between them. The V gene's germline CDR1 is SEHNR and CDR2 FQNEAQ (reference sequence).

Turning to this clone: The read is 3 residues too short to cover the CDR3 end, so that end is filled in from the germline J gene. V usage is TRBV2 and J usage is TRBJ1-2, with 8 bases matching TRBD1. In germline, CDR1 is SNHLY, CDR2 FYNNEI. The CDR3 consists of 18 residues. Trimming cost V 3 bases and J 6 bases; bases outside gene matches: 18. The CDR3 DNA, read in part, is TGTGCCAGCAGTGAGGGCAACCCTCCCTCCGACAGGGGAGATGGC. Its protein is CASSEGNPPSDRGDG. The whole CDR3 sequence reads CASSEGNPPSDRGDGYTF.

This clone was picked up many times. The CDR3 extends 3 residues past the end of the read, so its final part is completed from the germline J gene. The rearrangement links TRBV7-8 to TRBJ2-7; the match to TRBD2 covers 12 bases. The length of the CDR3 is 14 residues. The germline gives CDR1 SGHVS, CDR2 FQNEAQ. The V gene end was trimmed by 4 bases and the J gene end by 2 bases; junction bases not matched to a gene: 0. The CDR3 protein is CASSSSGGAYEQYF. Partial CDR3 DNA: TGTGCCAGCAGCTCTAGCGGGGGGGCCTACGAG.

This clone was seen many times. With the read ending 3 residues before the CDR3 end, the germline J gene is used to fill in that end. The rearrangement links TRBV12-3 or TRBV12-4 to TRBJ1-5; D remains unclear. This CDR3 contains 15 residues. Trimming took 2 bases from V and 4 from J, leaving 12 bases between them. CDR3 residues: CASSLSLERNQPQHF. Partial CDR3 DNA: TGTGCCAGCAGTTTAAGTCTAGAGAGGAATCAGCCC.

On this clone itself: The CDR3 end lies 3 residues beyond the end of the read and is filled in from the germline J gene. This chain links TRBV5-1 with TRBJ2-7; 11 positions agree with TRBD2. The germline V gene encodes CDR1 SGHRS and CDR2 YFSETQ. CDR3 length equals 15 residues. V was clipped by 3 bases and J by 3 bases; unmatched bases: 5. CDR3 sequence reads: CASSWGLAEIYEQYF. The DNA read from the CDR3 is TGCGCCAGCAGCTGGGGACTAGCGGAGATCTACGAG. Combining the CDR3 with reference TRBV5-1 and TRBJ2-7 gives the whole variable domain KAGVTQTPRYLIKTRGQQVTLSCSPISGHRSVSWYQQTPGQGLQFLFEYFSETQRNKGNFPGRFSGRQFSNSRSEMNVSTLELGDSALYLCASSWGLAEIYEQYFGPGTRLTVT.

This clone has at least ten counts. The junction shows a germline mismatch at one end, possibly a read error. The CDR3 end lies 3 residues beyond the end of the read and is filled in from the germline J gene. V and J are TRBV4-2 and TRBJ2-4; 11 nucleotides agree with TRBD1. This CDR3 is 17 amino acids long. Germline lookup yields CDR1 LGHNA and CDR2 YNFKEQ. The sequenced part of the CDR3 DNA is TGCGCCAGCAGCCAAGAGGGGACAGGGGGAGCCAAAAACATT. Residues: CASSQEGTGGAKNI. The whole CDR3 is CASSQEGTGGAKNIQYF.

This clone was counted many times. The read ends 3 residues before the CDR3 terminus; that terminus is restored from the germline J gene. This chain links TRBV20-1 with TRBJ2-2, with TRBD2 identical over 7 bases. Germline V gene sequence: CDR1 DFQATT, CDR2 SNEGSKA (reference sequence). Trimming removed 4 bases from V and 5 bases from J; junction bases left unmatched: 7. The CDR3 covers 14 residues. CDR3 amino acids: CSAKGGSETGELFF. The part of the CDR3 DNA that was read is TGCAGTGCTAAGGGCGGGAGTGAAACCGGGGAG.

This clone showed up many times. The CDR3 is cut off 3 residues early in the read; its end comes from the germline J gene. This rearrangement joins TRBV6-4 to TRBJ2-7; 7 bases match TRBD2. The CDR3 sequence is 14 residues long. J gave up 1 base and V 0 bases, and 0 bases lay outside the gene matches. Per germline, CDR1 MRHNA and CDR2 SNTAGT. CDR3 DNA, as far as it was read: TGTGCCAGCAGTGACTCAGCGGGATCCTACGAG. It specifies CASSDSAGSYE. The complete CDR3 reads CASSDSAGSYEQYF.

This clone came up many times. The observed sequence ends 3 residues before the CDR3 terminus, with the missing tail filled in from the germline J gene. The chain carries TRBV18 and TRBJ1-2, with 9 bases lining up with TRBD1. This CDR3 has 16 amino acids. The germline gives CDR1 KGHSH, CDR2 LQKENI. V lost 4 bases to trimming and J lost 5 bases; unmatched junction nucleotides: 11. The CDR3 region is CASSQPGQGPLYGYTF. The covered CDR3 bases are TGTGCCAGCTCACAACCGGGACAGGGACCCCTTTATGGC.

This clone was recorded many times. Read coverage stops 3 residues before the CDR3 terminus; the germline J gene supplies the remainder. V gene TRBV19 combines with J gene TRBJ2-7; D is ambiguous. Trimming cost V 9 bases and J 2 bases, with 14 bases left between them. CDR1 and CDR2 from the germline V gene are LNHDA and SQIVND (reference sequence). CDR3 length equals 13 residues. The sequenced part of the CDR3 DNA is TGTGCCAGCTCTCACATCCTTACCTACGAG. The encoded protein is CASSHILTYE. The whole CDR3 reads CASSHILTYEQYF.

The sample holds a few counts of this clone. Mismatch with germline at one junction end may stem from a read error. The read falls 3 residues short of the CDR3 end, and the missing part is taken from the germline J gene. The genes are TRBV7-7 and TRBJ2-7, with D unresolved. In germline, CDR1 is SSHAT, CDR2 FNYEAQ (reference sequence). The CDR3 is 16 amino acids. This chain's CDR3 is CASSPGPGPSSYEQYF. The sequenced part of the CDR3 DNA is TGTGCTAGCAGCCCCGGCCCGGGTCCTAGCTCCTACGAG.

As for this clone: The read ends 3 residues shy of where the CDR3 ends; the end is completed using the germline J gene. The gene calls are TRBV19 and TRBJ1-1; 9 bases are shared with TRBD1. The junction had 5 bases not matched to a gene; V was cut back by 2 bases and J by 1 base. The CDR3 is 16 amino acids. The germline gives CDR1 LNHDA, CDR2 SQIVND (reference sequence). The CDR3 sequence is CASSIIMGQGNTEAFF. The sequenced CDR3 bases are TGTGCCAGTAGTATAATCATGGGACAGGGGAACACTGAA. The whole variable domain, remainder taken from reference TRBV19 and TRBJ1-1, is DGGITQSPKYLFRKEGQNVTLSCEQNLNHDAMYWYRQDPGQGLRLIYYSQIVNDFQKGDIAEGYSVSREKKESFPLTVTSAQKNPTAFYLCASSIIMGQGNTEAFFGQGTRLTVV.

There are many counts of this clone. From the germline J gene comes the end of the CDR3, since the read stops 3 residues before it. The chain has TRBV6-2 or TRBV6-3 and TRBJ1-3; the D is unclear. The CDR3 is 14 amino acids. The germline V gene has CDR1 MNHEY and CDR2 SVGEGT. V was clipped by 7 bases and J by 4 bases, with 14 bases between them. CDR3 protein: CASTPMLKGNTIYF. The CDR3 bases that were read are TGTGCCAGCACCCCTATGCTGAAGGGAAACACC.

This clone was picked up many times. The read finishes 3 residues shy of the CDR3 end, and the germline J gene is used to complete it. V gene TRBV7-8 combines with J gene TRBJ2-3; possibly TRBD1 for D (5 bases). The CDR3 runs 14 residues. Trimming left V 3 bases short and J 6 bases short, with 13 bases between. Germline loops: CDR1 SGHVS, CDR2 FQNEAQ. The CDR3: CASSLLSDMDTQYF. The CDR3 DNA, read in part, is TGTGCCAGCAGCTTGTTATCGGACATGGATACG.

This clone was recorded at least ten times. The read finishes 3 residues shy of the CDR3 end, and the germline J gene is used to complete it. J is TRBJ2-1 and V is TRBV4-1, with 7 bases fitting TRBD2. Germline V gene data show CDR1 as MGHRA and CDR2 as YSYEKL. This CDR3 comprises 17 residues. V lost 0 bases to trimming and J lost 2 bases; unmatched junction nucleotides: 7. CDR3 protein: CASSQDGGENPYNEQFF. Incomplete CDR3 DNA: TGCGCCAGCAGCCAAGATGGGGGGGAGAACCCCTACAATGAG.

In its sample, this clone was seen many times. The CDR3 extends 3 residues past the end of the read, so its final part is completed from the germline J gene. V and J are TRBV5-6 and TRBJ1-2; D is undetermined. The germline V gene has CDR1 SGHDT and CDR2 YYEEEE. The CDR3 spans 13 residues. The V end was cut by 0 bases, the J end by 4 bases, with 7 bases between. This CDR3 is CASSLVGGYGYTF. The sequenced CDR3 bases are TGTGCCAGCAGCTTGGTAGGCGGCTATGGC.

In this sample, this clone turned up many times. The read ends 3 residues early relative to the CDR3; the germline J gene fills the gap. The V and J genes are TRBV7-2 and TRBJ2-2; 11 positions agree with TRBD2. The CDR3 length is 15 residues. V dropped 5 bases and J dropped 6; count of bases not matched to a gene: 5. The germline gives CDR1 SGHTA, CDR2 FQGNSA. The CDR3 here is CASSGSGGAAGELFF. CDR3 DNA, as far as it was read: TGTGCCAGCAGCGGTAGCGGGGGGGCCGCCGGGGAG.

This clone was seen repeatedly, ten times or more. The read halts 3 residues ahead of the CDR3 end, with the missing end drawn from the germline J gene. This chain joins TRBV19 and TRBJ2-2; D is possibly TRBD1 (6 bases). Between the trimmed V and J ends, which lost 5 bases and 2 bases, there was a span of 12 bases. Germline V gene data show CDR1 as LNHDA and CDR2 as SQIVND (reference sequence). There are 15 residues in the CDR3. The DNA read from the CDR3 is TGTGCCAGTAGTGCTGACAGGTTTAACACCGGGGAG. Encoded protein: CASSADRFNTGE. In full, the CDR3 reads CASSADRFNTGELFF. Together with reference TRBV19 and TRBJ2-2, the CDR3 gives the full variable domain: DGGITQSPKYLFRKEGQNVTLSCEQNLNHDAMYWYRQDPGQGLRLIYYSQIVNDFQKGDIAEGYSVSREKKESFPLTVTSAQKNPTAFYLCASSADRFNTGELFFGEGSRLTVL.

This clone has just a few counts. The DNA ends 3 residues before the CDR3 does, and the rest of the CDR3 is filled in from the germline J gene. The chain uses TRBV11-1 and TRBJ2-7; 9 nucleotides agree with TRBD1. The V and J ends lost 4 bases and 0 bases, in that order; junction bases with no gene match: 4. CDR3 length: 15 residues. Germline V lookup: CDR1 SGHAT, CDR2 FQDESV (reference sequence). CDR3 loop: CASSSDRGSSYEQYF. The covered CDR3 bases are TGTGCCAGCAGCTCCGACAGGGGGAGCTCCTACGAG.

This clone was observed many times. The DNA ends 3 residues before the CDR3 does, and the rest of the CDR3 is filled in from the germline J gene. The V and J genes are TRBV20-1 and TRBJ2-1; 7 bases are shared with TRBD2. V trimming: 3 bases; J trimming: 7 bases; junction bases outside the gene matches: 12. The length of the CDR3 is 15 residues. Germline V CDR1 and CDR2: DFQATT, SNEGSKA (reference sequence). Here the CDR3 reads CSASPAGDWKNEQFF. The sequenced part of the CDR3 DNA is TGCAGTGCTAGTCCCGCGGGGGATTGGAAGAATGAG.

This clone was observed many times. The read falls 3 residues short of the CDR3 end, and the missing part is taken from the germline J gene. This chain links TRBV7-2 with TRBJ2-7, with 7 bases lining up with TRBD2. The CDR3 length is 15 residues. In germline, CDR1 is SGHTA, CDR2 FQGNSA. The trim removed 5 bases at V and 3 bases at J, leaving 10 bases unmatched. This CDR3 is CASSAPGGGFYEQYF. Partial CDR3 DNA: TGTGCCAGCAGCGCACCCGGCGGGGGATTCTACGAG.